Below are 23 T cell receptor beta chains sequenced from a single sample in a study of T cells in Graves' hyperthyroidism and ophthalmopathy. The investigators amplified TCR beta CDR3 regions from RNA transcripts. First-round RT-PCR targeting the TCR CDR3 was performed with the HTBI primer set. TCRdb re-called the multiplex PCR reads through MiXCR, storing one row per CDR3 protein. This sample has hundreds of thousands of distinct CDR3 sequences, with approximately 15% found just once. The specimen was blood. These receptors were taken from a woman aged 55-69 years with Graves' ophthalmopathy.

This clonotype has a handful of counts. CDR3 DNA sequence: TGTGCCAGCAGCCCAACCTGGGGGATGAATCAGCCCCAGCATTTT. Protein: CASSPTWGMNQPQHF. The V call is TRBV9, the J call TRBJ1-5; a weak D match, TRBD1 (5 bases). The CDR3 totals 15 residues. V was shortened by 4 bases and J by 4 bases, with 15 bases between the two germline ends. Germline-derived CDR1 and CDR2 are SGDLS and YYNGEE.

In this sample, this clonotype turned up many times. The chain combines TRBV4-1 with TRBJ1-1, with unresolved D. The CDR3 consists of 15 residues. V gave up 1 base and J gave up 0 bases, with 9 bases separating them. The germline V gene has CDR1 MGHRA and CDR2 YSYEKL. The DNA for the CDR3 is TGCGCCAGCAGCCAAGGTGTCGGACTGAACACTGAAGCTTTCTTT. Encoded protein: CASSQGVGLNTEAFF.

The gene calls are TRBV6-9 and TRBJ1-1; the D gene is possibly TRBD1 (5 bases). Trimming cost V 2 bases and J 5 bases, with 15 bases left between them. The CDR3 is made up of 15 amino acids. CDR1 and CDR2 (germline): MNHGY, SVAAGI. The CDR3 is CASSYQGLVGTEAFF. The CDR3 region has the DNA TGTGCCAGCAGTTATCAGGGTCTTGTGGGTACTGAAGCTTTCTTT.

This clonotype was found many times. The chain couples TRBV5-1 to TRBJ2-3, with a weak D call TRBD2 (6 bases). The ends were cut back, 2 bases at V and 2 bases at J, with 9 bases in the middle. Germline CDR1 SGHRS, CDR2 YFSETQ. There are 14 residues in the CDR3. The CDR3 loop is CASSLAGSTDTQYF. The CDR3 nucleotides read TGCGCCAGCAGCTTAGCGGGTTCCACAGATACGCAGTATTTT.

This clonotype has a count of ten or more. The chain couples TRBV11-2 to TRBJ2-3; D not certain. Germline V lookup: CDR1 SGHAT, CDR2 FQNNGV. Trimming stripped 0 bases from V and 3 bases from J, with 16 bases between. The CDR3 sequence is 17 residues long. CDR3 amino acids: CASSLEGFGGATDTQYF. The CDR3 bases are TGTGCCAGCAGCTTAGAGGGTTTTGGCGGTGCAACAGATACGCAGTATTTT. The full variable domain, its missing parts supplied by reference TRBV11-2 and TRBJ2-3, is EAGVAQSPRYKIIEKRQSVAFWCNPISGHATLYWYQQILGQGPKLLIQFQNNGVVDDSQLPKDRFSAERLKGVDSTLKIQPAKLEDSAVYLCASSLEGFGGATDTQYFGPGTRLTVL.

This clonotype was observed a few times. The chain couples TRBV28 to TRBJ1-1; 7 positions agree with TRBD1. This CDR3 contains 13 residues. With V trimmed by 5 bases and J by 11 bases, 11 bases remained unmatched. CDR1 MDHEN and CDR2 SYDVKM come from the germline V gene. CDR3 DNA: TGTGCCAGCAGTGGGGACAGAGCCCTTGGTGCTTTCTTT. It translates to CASSGDRALGAFF. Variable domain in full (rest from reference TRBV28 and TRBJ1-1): DVKVTQSSRYLVKRTGEKVFLECVQDMDHENMFWYRQDPGLGLRLIYFSYDVKMKEKGDIPEGYSVSREKKERFSLILESASTNQTSMYLCASSGDRALGAFFGQGTRLTVV.

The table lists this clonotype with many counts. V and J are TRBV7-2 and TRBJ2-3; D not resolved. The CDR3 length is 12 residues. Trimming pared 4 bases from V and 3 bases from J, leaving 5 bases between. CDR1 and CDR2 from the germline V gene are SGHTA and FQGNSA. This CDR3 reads CASSWGTDTQYF. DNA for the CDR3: TGTGCCAGCAGCTGGGGAACAGATACGCAGTATTTT.

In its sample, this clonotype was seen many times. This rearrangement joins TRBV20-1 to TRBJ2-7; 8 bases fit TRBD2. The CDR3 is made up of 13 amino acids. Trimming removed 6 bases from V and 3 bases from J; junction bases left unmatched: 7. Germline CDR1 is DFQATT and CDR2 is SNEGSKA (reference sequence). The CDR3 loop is CSATGGAGYEQYF. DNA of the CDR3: TGCAGTGCAACCGGGGGGGCGGGCTACGAGCAGTACTTC.

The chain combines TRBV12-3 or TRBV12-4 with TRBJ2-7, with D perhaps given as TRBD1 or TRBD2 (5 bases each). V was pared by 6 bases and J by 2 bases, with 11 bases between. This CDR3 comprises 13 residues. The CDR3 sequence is CASSTGQTYEQYF. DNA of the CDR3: TGTGCCAGCAGCACGGGGCAGACCTACGAGCAGTACTTC.

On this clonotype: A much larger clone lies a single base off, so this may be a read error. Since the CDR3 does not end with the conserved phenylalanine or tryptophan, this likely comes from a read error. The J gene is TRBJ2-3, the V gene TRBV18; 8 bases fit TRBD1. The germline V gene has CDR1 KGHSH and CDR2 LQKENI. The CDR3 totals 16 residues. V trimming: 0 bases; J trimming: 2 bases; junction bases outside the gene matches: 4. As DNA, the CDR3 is TGTGCCAGCTCACCACCGCGGACAGGGATCACAGATACGCAGTATCTT. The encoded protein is CASSPPRTGITDTQYL.

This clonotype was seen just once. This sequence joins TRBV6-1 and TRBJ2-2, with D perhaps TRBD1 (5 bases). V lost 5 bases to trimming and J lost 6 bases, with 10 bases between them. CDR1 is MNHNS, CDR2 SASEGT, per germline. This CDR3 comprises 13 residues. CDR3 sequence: CASSTSGSGELFF. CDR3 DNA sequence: TGTGCCAGCAGTACCTCAGGGTCCGGGGAGCTGTTTTTT.

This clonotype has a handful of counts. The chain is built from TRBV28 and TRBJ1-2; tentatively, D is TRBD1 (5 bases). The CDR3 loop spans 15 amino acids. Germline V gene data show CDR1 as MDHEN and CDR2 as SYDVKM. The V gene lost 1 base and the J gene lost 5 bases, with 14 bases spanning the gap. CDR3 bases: TGTGCCAGCAGTTTATCGTCATTGGGGCCTTATGGCTACACCTTC. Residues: CASSLSSLGPYGYTF.

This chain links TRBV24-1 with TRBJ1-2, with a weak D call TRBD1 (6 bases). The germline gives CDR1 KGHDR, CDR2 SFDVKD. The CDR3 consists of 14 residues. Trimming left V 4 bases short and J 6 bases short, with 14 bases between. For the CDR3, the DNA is TGTGCCACCAGTGACTCCTCAGGGGTGGATGGCTACACCTTC. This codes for CATSDSSGVDGYTF.

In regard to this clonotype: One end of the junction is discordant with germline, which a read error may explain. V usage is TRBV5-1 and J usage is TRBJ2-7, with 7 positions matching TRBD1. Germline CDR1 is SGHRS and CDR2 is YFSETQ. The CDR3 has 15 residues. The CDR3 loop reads CASSYGQDNSYEQYF. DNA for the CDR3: TGTGCCAGCAGCTACGGACAGGACAACTCCTACGAGCAGTACTTC.

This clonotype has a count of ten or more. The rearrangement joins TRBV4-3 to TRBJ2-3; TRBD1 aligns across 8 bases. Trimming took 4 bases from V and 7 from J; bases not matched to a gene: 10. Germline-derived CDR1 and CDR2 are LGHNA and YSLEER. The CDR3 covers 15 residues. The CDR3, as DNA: TGCGCCAGCAGCCCGACAGGGGTGGCGGGGAATACGCAGTATTTT. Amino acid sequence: CASSPTGVAGNTQYF.

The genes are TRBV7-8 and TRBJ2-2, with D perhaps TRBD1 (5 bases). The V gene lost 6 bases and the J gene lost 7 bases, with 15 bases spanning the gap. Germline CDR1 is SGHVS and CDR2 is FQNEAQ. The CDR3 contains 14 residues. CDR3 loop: CASRGQSLIGELFF. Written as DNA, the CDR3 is TGTGCCAGCAGGGGGCAGTCCCTAATCGGGGAGCTGTTTTTT.

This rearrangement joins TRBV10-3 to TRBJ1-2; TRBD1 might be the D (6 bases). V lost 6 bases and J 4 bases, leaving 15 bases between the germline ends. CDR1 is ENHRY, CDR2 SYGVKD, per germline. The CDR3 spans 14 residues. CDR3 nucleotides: TGTGCCATCAGCTTTCCTGGGACAAGCTATGGCTACACCTTC. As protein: CAISFPGTSYGYTF.

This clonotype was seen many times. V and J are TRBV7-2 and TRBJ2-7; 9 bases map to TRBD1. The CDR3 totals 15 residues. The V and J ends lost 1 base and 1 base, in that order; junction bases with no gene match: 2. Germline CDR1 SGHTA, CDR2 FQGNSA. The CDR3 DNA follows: TGTGCCAGCAGCTTAGACAGGGGGCCGTCCTACGAGCAGTACTTC. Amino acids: CASSLDRGPSYEQYF. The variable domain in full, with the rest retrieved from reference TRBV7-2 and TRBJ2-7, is GAGVSQSPSNKVTEKGKDVELRCDPISGHTALYWYRQSLGQGLEFLIYFQGNSAPDKSGLPSDRFSAERTGGSVSTLTIQRTQQEDSAVYLCASSLDRGPSYEQYFGPGTRLTVT.

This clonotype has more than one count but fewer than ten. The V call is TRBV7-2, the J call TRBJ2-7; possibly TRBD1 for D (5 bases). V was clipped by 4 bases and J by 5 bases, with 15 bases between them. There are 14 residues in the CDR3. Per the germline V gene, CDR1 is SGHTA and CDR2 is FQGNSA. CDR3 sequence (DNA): TGTGCCAGCAGCTCGGTGCAGGGCCGCGACGAGCAGTACTTC. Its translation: CASSSVQGRDEQYF.

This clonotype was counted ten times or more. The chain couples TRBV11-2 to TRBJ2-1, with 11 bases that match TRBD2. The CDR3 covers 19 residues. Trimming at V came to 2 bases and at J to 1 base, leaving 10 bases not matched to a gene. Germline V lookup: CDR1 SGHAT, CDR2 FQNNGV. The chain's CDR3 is CASSLSPTSGMSSYNEQFF. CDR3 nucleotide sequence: TGTGCCAGCAGCTTATCACCGACTAGCGGGATGAGTTCCTACAATGAGCAGTTCTTC.

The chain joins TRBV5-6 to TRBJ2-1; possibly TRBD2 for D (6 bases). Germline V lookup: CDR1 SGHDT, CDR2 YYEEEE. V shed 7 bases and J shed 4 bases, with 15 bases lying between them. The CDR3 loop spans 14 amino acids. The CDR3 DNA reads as TGTGCCAGCCTCCCGGGGGTCGAATACAATGAGCAGTTCTTC. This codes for CASLPGVEYNEQFF.

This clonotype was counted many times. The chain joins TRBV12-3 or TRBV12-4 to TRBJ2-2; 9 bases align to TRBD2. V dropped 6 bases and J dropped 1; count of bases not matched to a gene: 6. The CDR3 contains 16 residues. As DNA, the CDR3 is TGTGCCAGCAGCCCCTTAGCGGGAGAGAACACCGGGGAGCTGTTTTTT. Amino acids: CASSPLAGENTGELFF.

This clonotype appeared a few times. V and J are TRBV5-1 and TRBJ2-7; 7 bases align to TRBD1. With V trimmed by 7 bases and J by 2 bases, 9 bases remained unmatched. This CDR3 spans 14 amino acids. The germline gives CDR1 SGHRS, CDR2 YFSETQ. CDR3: CASRPGTDTYEQYF. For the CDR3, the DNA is TGCGCCAGCCGCCCCGGGACAGACACCTACGAGCAGTACTTC.